The entry below describes one T cell receptor beta chain. Its specificity is unknown. Some clones are missing from TCRdb's copy, which holds only in-frame ones; the method was immunoSEQ multiplex PCR. The sample has roughly 71,000 clones; about 89% are singletons. Germline CDR1 and CDR2: SGHRS and YFSETQ. This CDR3 spans 16 amino acids. Trimming stripped 4 bases from V and 0 bases from J, with 14 bases between. This specimen belongs to a study of CD4 T cells in relation to SARS-CoV-2 and coronaviruses. Study summary: The HLA restriction of the shared crossreactive spike epitopes was mapped. Study results and caveats: Crossreactive clones expanded significantly less to SARS-CoV-2 than monoreactive clones. According to naive versus memory sequencing, detected responses are memory recall, not newly primed. In 55% to 75% of donors, memory CD4+ clonotypes crossrecognized SARS-CoV-2 and at least one common cold coronavirus spike.

Unexposed donor CD4+ T cells date from about 2011-2018, before the COVID-19 pandemic. V usage is TRBV5-1 and J usage is TRBJ1-3, with D perhaps matching TRBD1 (6 bases). Sequencing was done on a sample of memory CD4+ T cells from PBMCs. This receptor was identified in a human donor in good health. The CDR3 reads CASSQGLRDSGNTIYF. CDR3 DNA sequence: TGCGCCAGCAGCCAGGGGTTAAGGGACTCTGGAAACACCATATATTTT.